Included here is one TCR beta chain sequence, with context. This entry comes from a study of blood T cell repertoires in COVID-19. Across the whole study: T cells, B-cell-depleted T cells, or PBMCs supplied cDNA or gDNA.

Original data processing: Amplification with reference gene primers provided the estimates of nucleated cell counts. Using immunoSEQ multiplex PCR, the repertoire was profiled, and TCRdb retains in-frame clones only, with some absent. The D gene and trimming were derived from the DNA, and the V and J assignments and clone size from that table. The data show roughly 150,000 clones, over 70% seen once. The cohort comprised adults aged about 18 to 100 years residing in about two dozen US areas. Participants had their cohort set by participant-reported clinical history. Germline V gene data show CDR1 as MNHEY and CDR2 as SMNVEV (reference sequence). The CDR3 is made up of 13 amino acids. V lost 3 bases to trimming and J lost 7 bases; unmatched junction nucleotides: 4.

The source of this sequence is a woman aged 40 to 50 with acute COVID-19. Sequencing was carried out using PBMCs or T cells enriched from blood (not recorded which). The chain couples TRBV27 to TRBJ2-7, with 9 bases identical to TRBD2. CDR3 sequence (DNA): TGTGCCAGCAGTTTTGGCGGGAGGGGTGAGCAGTACTTC. Encoded protein: CASSFGGRGEQYF.